The 17 T cell receptor beta chains below come from one sample, sequenced in a study of beta chain features in type 1 diabetes. Expressed TCRB transcripts were sequenced after all isolated RNA was converted to cDNA. Method: immunoSEQ multiplex PCR; TCRdb's copy keeps in-frame clones and lacks some. The table has 330,000 or so clones, around 15% seen once. Material: central memory CD4+ T cells from blood. The receptors come from a man aged 30-40 years in good health.

As regards this clone: With a much larger clone just one base away, this may be a read error. This sequence joins TRBV6-5 and TRBJ2-3; D may be TRBD2 (5 bases). The germline V gene has CDR1 MNHEY and CDR2 SVGAGI. This CDR3 spans 15 amino acids. In nucleotides, the CDR3 is TGTGCCAGCAGGTTTCAGTTTCCTAGCACAGATACGCGGTATTTT. This encodes CASRFQFPSTDTRYF.

This chain joins TRBV7-9 and TRBJ2-4; 7 nucleotides match TRBD1. This CDR3 region has 14 residues. In germline, CDR1 is SEHNR, CDR2 FQNEAQ (reference sequence). V lost 5 bases to trimming and J lost 4 bases; unmatched junction nucleotides: 5. The CDR3 nucleotides read TGTGCCAGCAGCCCCCGGGACAGAAAAAACATTCAGTACTTC. Amino acids: CASSPRDRKNIQYF.

There are a few counts of this clone. The V gene is TRBV27, the J gene TRBJ2-3; possible D gene TRBD1, 6 bases. The V gene lost 6 bases and the J gene lost 5 bases, with 18 bases spanning the gap. There are 15 residues in the CDR3. Per the germline V gene, CDR1 is MNHEY and CDR2 is SMNVEV (reference sequence). The CDR3 bases are TGTGCCAGCAGACTAATCACAGGGCGCGGAGATACGCAGTATTTT. Translated, it gives CASRLITGRGDTQYF.

This clone was observed a handful of times. The chain carries TRBV9 and TRBJ1-6; D uncertain. There are 14 residues in the CDR3. V was clipped by 0 bases and J by 5 bases, with 6 bases between them. In germline, CDR1 is SGDLS, CDR2 YYNGEE. The CDR3 DNA follows: TGTGCCAGCAGCGTAGAGTGGAATAATTCACCCCTCCACTTT. Amino acid sequence: CASSVEWNNSPLHF.

This clone was seen only a few times. This chain uses TRBV15 with TRBJ1-5, with TRBD1 as a possible D gene (5 bases). Germline V lookup: CDR1 LNHNV, CDR2 YYDKDF (reference sequence). There are 14 residues in the CDR3. Trimming took 8 bases from V and 6 from J, leaving 17 bases between them. CDR3 DNA: TGTGCCACCGGGGGGTGGGAGAGGAGTCAGCCCCAGCATTTT. Amino acid sequence: CATGGWERSQPQHF.

The J gene is TRBJ2-1, the V gene TRBV4-1; 9 positions agree with TRBD2. CDR1 and CDR2 from the germline V gene are MGHRA and YSYEKL. The CDR3 consists of 16 residues. V trimming: 4 bases; J trimming: 0 bases; junction bases outside the gene matches: 4. The CDR3 DNA reads TGCGCCAGCAGCCGAGGACTAGCGAGCTCCTACAATGAGCAGTTCTTC. It specifies CASSRGLASSYNEQFF.

This clone appeared many times. The chain joins TRBV7-2 to TRBJ2-4; D is unresolved. Per the germline V gene, CDR1 is SGHTA and CDR2 is FQGNSA. With 4 bases removed from V and 0 bases from J, the gap between germline ends came to 10 bases. The CDR3 is 15 amino acids. CDR3 region: CASSSVLLAKNIQYF. In DNA, the CDR3 is TGTGCCAGCAGCTCGGTGTTATTAGCCAAAAACATTCAGTACTTC. Filled out from reference TRBV7-2 and TRBJ2-4, the complete variable domain reads GAGVSQSPSNKVTEKGKDVELRCDPISGHTALYWYRQSLGQGLEFLIYFQGNSAPDKSGLPSDRFSAERTGGSVSTLTIQRTQQEDSAVYLCASSSVLLAKNIQYFGAGTRLSVL.

This clone was picked up a small number of times. The chain combines TRBV5-1 with TRBJ2-2, with TRBD2 identical over 7 bases. Germline V gene sequence: CDR1 SGHRS, CDR2 YFSETQ. This CDR3 contains 15 residues. J gave up 0 bases and V 6 bases, and 5 bases lay outside the gene matches. In DNA, the CDR3 is TGCGCCAGCACTGCGGGGGAAGCGAACACCGGGGAGCTGTTTTTT. Translation gives CASTAGEANTGELFF.

The genes are TRBV11-2 and TRBJ2-3; no reliable D call. The CDR3 length is 13 residues. The germline V gene has CDR1 SGHAT and CDR2 FQNNGV. Trimming pared 4 bases from V and 5 bases from J, leaving 10 bases between. CDR3 DNA sequence: TGTGCCAGCAGCTCCAATTTAGAAGATACGCAGTATTTT. As protein: CASSSNLEDTQYF.

The sample holds a few counts of this clone. This chain links TRBV4-2 with TRBJ2-3; D call uncertain. Germline CDR1 LGHNA, CDR2 YNFKEQ. Trimming shortened V by 5 bases and J by 0 bases, and 9 bases separated the two germline ends. There are 14 residues in the CDR3. The CDR3 here is CASSWGTSTDTQYF. The CDR3 DNA is TGTGCCAGCAGCTGGGGTACTAGCACAGATACGCAGTATTTT.

V gene TRBV12-5 combines with J gene TRBJ2-7, with TRBD1 identical over 9 bases. The germline V gene has CDR1 LGHNT and CDR2 FRNRAP. The length of the CDR3 is 15 residues. V trimming: 7 bases; J trimming: 5 bases; junction bases outside the gene matches: 12. The CDR3 here is CASASPGTGRDEQYF. Written as DNA, the CDR3 is TGTGCTAGTGCCTCACCCGGGACAGGGAGGGACGAGCAGTACTTC.

The genes are TRBV19 and TRBJ2-1; a weak D match, TRBD1 (6 bases). V was pared by 2 bases and J by 8 bases, with 16 bases between. Germline V gene data show CDR1 as LNHDA and CDR2 as SQIVND (reference sequence). The CDR3 runs 15 residues. The DNA of the CDR3 is TGTGCCAGTAGTATAAGTGGGGGCGAATGGGATGAGCAGTTCTTC. Translated: CASSISGGEWDEQFF.

This clone was seen a handful of times. Other nucleotide sequences from this sample produce the same CDR3. The J gene is TRBJ2-5, the V gene TRBV7-9; perhaps TRBD2 as D (6 bases). V lost 4 bases to trimming and J lost 5 bases, with 11 bases between them. CDR1 and CDR2 (germline): SEHNR, FQNEAQ (reference sequence). There are 13 residues in the CDR3. The CDR3 loop is CASSWGVKETQYF. The CDR3 DNA reads TGTGCCAGCAGCTGGGGGGTTAAGGAGACCCAGTACTTC.

The rearrangement joins TRBV7-3 to TRBJ2-2; D uncertain. V lost 3 bases to trimming and J lost 8 bases, with 16 bases between them. From germline, CDR1 is SGHTA and CDR2 FQGTGA. This CDR3 contains 15 residues. This chain's CDR3 is CASSFPTMFGGELFF. CDR3 DNA sequence: TGTGCCAGCAGCTTCCCCACCATGTTCGGGGGGGAGCTGTTTTTT. The full variable domain, completed using reference TRBV7-3 and TRBJ2-2, is GAGVSQTPSNKVTEKGKYVELRCDPISGHTALYWYRQSLGQGPEFLIYFQGTGAADDSGLPNDRFFAVRPEGSVSTLKIQRTERGDSAVYLCASSFPTMFGGELFFGEGSRLTVL.

V usage is TRBV5-4 and J usage is TRBJ2-5; 13 bases are shared with TRBD2. Looked up from germline, CDR1 is SGHNT and CDR2 is YYREEE (reference sequence). The V segment lost 4 bases and the J segment 2 bases; nucleotides outside the gene matches: 8. The CDR3 consists of 17 residues. DNA for the CDR3: TGTGCCAGCAGCACAAGTATACTAGCGGGGGGGCAAGAGACCCAGTACTTC. Protein product: CASSTSILAGGQETQYF.

In its sample, this clone was seen a few times. The V gene is TRBV7-6, the J gene TRBJ2-5; possible D gene TRBD2, 6 bases. This CDR3 is 14 amino acids long. Trimming pared 5 bases from V and 9 bases from J, leaving 19 bases between. Germline CDR1 is SGHVS and CDR2 is FNYEAQ. The CDR3 bases are TGTGCCAGCAGCCCGGGACCGTCGCGGAGGGCCCAGTACTTC. Protein sequence: CASSPGPSRRAQYF.

This rearrangement joins TRBV7-6 to TRBJ2-3; TRBD2 is a possible D gene (6 bases). V lost 4 bases to trimming and J lost 2 bases, with 13 bases between them. Looked up from germline, CDR1 is SGHVS and CDR2 is FNYEAQ. CDR3 size: 15 residues. The CDR3 loop is CASSSMGLNTDTQYF. The CDR3 nucleotides are TGTGCCAGCAGCTCGATGGGACTGAACACAGATACGCAGTATTTT.